The rows below give T cell receptor beta chains drawn from one sample of a study of brain T cells in children with intractable seizures. This table comes from immunoSEQ multiplex PCR, and its TCRdb copy is limited to in-frame clones, with some not included. The top ten clones hold about 3.8% of a sample with under 150,000 clones, approximately 94% of them seen once. The source was peripheral blood, collected at surgery. These receptors were obtained from a boy under two years old with hemimegalencephaly and intractable seizures. The CDR3 runs from the conserved cysteine through the conserved F or W. The D gene is left open where the match is weak.

D gene,V gene,J gene,CDR3 DNA,CDR3 protein
TRBD2,TRBV3-1/TRBV3-2,TRBJ2-1,TGTGCCAGCAGCCTTTACGGACTAGGAGGGTACAATGAGCAGTTCTTC,CASSLYGLGGYNEQFF
TRBD1,TRBV28,TRBJ2-1,TGTGCCAGCAGTTCTTTTTTAGGAGGACAGGGGTACAATGAGCAGTTCTTC,CASSSFLGGQGYNEQFF
.,TRBV5-8,TRBJ2-1,TGTGCCAGCAGCTTACCAGGGCCATATTACAATGAGCAGTTCTTC,CASSLPGPYYNEQFF
.,TRBV6-2/TRBV6-3,TRBJ1-3,TGTGCCAGCAGTTACTCTGGGTGGTCTGGAAACACCATATATTTT,CASSYSGWSGNTIYF
TRBD1,TRBV19,TRBJ2-5,TGTGCCAGTAGTTTGTGGACAGGGGGCAGGGAGACCCAGTACTTC,CASSLWTGGRETQYF
TRBD1,TRBV5-5,TRBJ1-2,TGTGCCAGCAGCTTGGAGGGACAGATACGCGGATATGGCTACACCTTC,CASSLEGQIRGYGYTF
.,TRBV5-6,TRBJ1-5,TGTGCCAGCAGCTCCAAGGGGGGTTCTAGCAATCAGCCCCAGCATTTT,CASSSKGGSSNQPQHF
.,TRBV20-1,TRBJ2-1,TGCAGTGCTAGAGACAGGGTTGAGCAGTTCTTC,CSARDRVEQFF
TRBD2,TRBV14,TRBJ2-3,TGTGCCAGCAGCGCATGGACTAGCGGAAACACAGATACGCAGTATTTT,CASSAWTSGNTDTQYF
.,TRBV28,TRBJ1-6,TGTGCCAGCAGTTTAGGCCAGGCGGATTCACCCCTCCACTTT,CASSLGQADSPLHF
TRBD1,TRBV7-2,TRBJ1-5,TGTGCCAGCAGCTTAGTGGGACAGGGGATGGATTTT,CASSLVGQGMDF